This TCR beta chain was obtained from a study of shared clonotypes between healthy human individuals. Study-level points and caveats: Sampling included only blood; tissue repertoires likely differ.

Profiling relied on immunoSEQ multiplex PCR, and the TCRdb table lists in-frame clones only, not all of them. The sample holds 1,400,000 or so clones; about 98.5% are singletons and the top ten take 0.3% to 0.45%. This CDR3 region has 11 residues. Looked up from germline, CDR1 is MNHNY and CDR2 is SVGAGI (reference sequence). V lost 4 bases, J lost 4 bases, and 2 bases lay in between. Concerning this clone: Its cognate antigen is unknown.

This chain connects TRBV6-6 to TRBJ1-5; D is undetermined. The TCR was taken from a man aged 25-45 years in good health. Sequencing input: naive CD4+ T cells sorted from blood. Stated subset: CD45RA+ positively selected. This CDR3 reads CASSSNQPQHF. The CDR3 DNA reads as TGTGCCAGCAGTTCTAATCAGCCCCAGCATTTT.